This is a list of T cell receptor beta chains from one sample in a study of shared clonotypes between healthy human individuals. The method was immunoSEQ multiplex PCR; TCRdb's version includes in-frame clones alone and lacks a portion of them. There are roughly 2.5 million clones in the sample; 85% to 95% occur only once, and roughly 0.15% lies in the top ten. Sequences were obtained from naive CD4+ T cells sorted from blood. Every receptor here comes from a young man in good health. The CDR3 runs from the conserved cysteine through the conserved F or W. Fields, in order: V gene, clone size, J gene, D gene, CDR3 protein, CDR3 DNA. D genes are given only for firm matches. Clone size is shown for a subset of rows, as once, few, many or a class of expanded clone.

V gene: TRBV2; clone size: -; J gene: TRBJ1-1; D gene: -; CDR3 protein: CASSPRGRNTEAFF; CDR3 DNA: TGTGCCAGCAGCCCTAGGGGAAGGAACACTGAAGCTTTCTTT
V gene: TRBV7-3; clone size: -; J gene: TRBJ1-1; D gene: TRBD1; CDR3 protein: CASSLRQGTEAFF; CDR3 DNA: TGTGCCAGCAGCTTAAGACAGGGCACTGAAGCTTTCTTT
V gene: TRBV6-6; clone size: -; J gene: TRBJ2-4; D gene: TRBD2; CDR3 protein: CASSQGLAENIQYF; CDR3 DNA: TGTGCCAGCAGTCAGGGACTAGCGGAAAACATTCAGTACTTC
V gene: TRBV5-4; clone size: once; J gene: TRBJ2-7; D gene: TRBD1; CDR3 protein: CASTLTGQGADEQYF; CDR3 DNA: TGTGCCAGCACCCTTACGGGACAGGGGGCCGACGAGCAGTACTTC
V gene: TRBV7-2; clone size: -; J gene: TRBJ2-1; D gene: TRBD2; CDR3 protein: CASSLVVLAGGVEQFF; CDR3 DNA: TGTGCCAGCAGCTTAGTTGTACTAGCGGGAGGGGTTGAGCAGTTCTTC
V gene: TRBV7-9; clone size: -; J gene: TRBJ1-3; D gene: -; CDR3 protein: CASSSDLGSGNTIYF; CDR3 DNA: TGTGCCAGCAGTAGTGATTTGGGCTCTGGAAACACCATATATTTT
V gene: TRBV27; clone size: -; J gene: TRBJ1-6; D gene: -; CDR3 protein: CATQLGGNNSPLHF; CDR3 DNA: TGTGCCACCCAGTTGGGGGGCAATAATTCACCCCTCCACTTT
V gene: TRBV7-6; clone size: -; J gene: TRBJ2-1; D gene: TRBD2; CDR3 protein: CASSPEAGAYNEQFF; CDR3 DNA: TGTGCCAGCAGCCCCGAAGCGGGAGCCTACAATGAGCAGTTCTTC
V gene: TRBV5-5; clone size: -; J gene: TRBJ1-1; D gene: -; CDR3 protein: CASSNPVPAEAFF; CDR3 DNA: TGTGCCAGCAGCAACCCCGTGCCGGCTGAAGCTTTCTTT
V gene: TRBV14; clone size: -; J gene: TRBJ2-3; D gene: -; CDR3 protein: CASSQGGHTQYF; CDR3 DNA: TGTGCCAGCAGCCAAGGGGGCCATACGCAGTATTTT
V gene: TRBV9; clone size: -; J gene: TRBJ2-5; D gene: -; CDR3 protein: CASSSPWAQETQYF; CDR3 DNA: TGTGCCAGCAGCTCCCCTTGGGCCCAAGAGACCCAGTACTTC
V gene: TRBV30; clone size: -; J gene: TRBJ2-3; D gene: -; CDR3 protein: CAWSPSTDTQYF; CDR3 DNA: TGTGCCTGGAGTCCGTCGACAGATACGCAGTATTTT
V gene: TRBV6-5; clone size: -; J gene: TRBJ2-5; D gene: -; CDR3 protein: CASSSDRATQETQYF; CDR3 DNA: TGTGCCAGCAGTTCGGACAGAGCAACACAAGAGACCCAGTACTTC
V gene: TRBV27; clone size: once; J gene: TRBJ2-7; D gene: -; CDR3 protein: CASSSSPLAGVHEQYF; CDR3 DNA: -
V gene: TRBV14; clone size: -; J gene: TRBJ2-1; D gene: TRBD2; CDR3 protein: CASSLHSGGAPRNEQFF; CDR3 DNA: TGTGCCAGCAGCTTACATAGCGGGGGGGCGCCGAGGAATGAGCAGTTCTTC
V gene: TRBV2; clone size: -; J gene: TRBJ2-6; D gene: -; CDR3 protein: CASSTGFPGANVLTF; CDR3 DNA: TGTGCCAGCAGTACAGGGTTTCCTGGGGCCAACGTCCTGACTTTC
V gene: TRBV27; clone size: -; J gene: TRBJ1-2; D gene: TRBD1; CDR3 protein: CASRTLGQDHGHGYTF; CDR3 DNA: TGTGCCAGCAGGACCCTGGGACAGGATCATGGGCATGGCTACACCTTC
V gene: TRBV7-2; clone size: -; J gene: TRBJ2-7; D gene: TRBD1; CDR3 protein: CASSPVGQGRFEQYF; CDR3 DNA: TGTGCCAGCAGCCCGGTGGGACAGGGCAGGTTTGAGCAGTACTTC
V gene: TRBV5-1; clone size: -; J gene: TRBJ2-2; D gene: -; CDR3 protein: CASSLGVDTGELFF; CDR3 DNA: TGCGCCAGCAGCTTAGGGGTGGACACCGGGGAGCTGTTTTTT
V gene: TRBV19; clone size: once; J gene: TRBJ2-2; D gene: -; CDR3 protein: CASSRGTQGGELFF; CDR3 DNA: TGTGCCAGTAGTCGGGGAACCCAAGGCGGGGAGCTGTTTTTT
V gene: TRBV10-1; clone size: -; J gene: TRBJ2-1; D gene: -; CDR3 protein: CASRPEGWRGQGEQFF; CDR3 DNA: TGCGCCAGCAGACCCGAAGGATGGCGGGGGCAGGGTGAGCAGTTCTTC
V gene: TRBV5-1; clone size: -; J gene: TRBJ2-7; D gene: TRBD1; CDR3 protein: CASSSTGEGQQYF; CDR3 DNA: TGCGCCAGCAGCTCGACAGGGGAAGGGCAGCAGTACTTC
V gene: TRBV6-1; clone size: -; J gene: TRBJ1-2; D gene: -; CDR3 protein: CASTPGLQGYTF; CDR3 DNA: TGTGCCAGCACTCCAGGGTTACAAGGCTACACCTTC
V gene: TRBV25-1; clone size: -; J gene: TRBJ1-4; D gene: -; CDR3 protein: CASGRALGEKLFF; CDR3 DNA: TGTGCCAGTGGGAGGGCCTTGGGCGAAAAACTGTTTTTT
V gene: TRBV10-3; clone size: -; J gene: TRBJ1-4; D gene: -; CDR3 protein: CAISEPREKLFF; CDR3 DNA: TGTGCCATCAGTGAGCCCAGAGAAAAACTGTTTTTT
V gene: TRBV2; clone size: once; J gene: TRBJ2-2; D gene: TRBD2; CDR3 protein: CASSSGGAPGELFF; CDR3 DNA: TGTGCCAGCAGCAGCGGGGGGGCTCCCGGGGAGCTGTTTTTT
V gene: TRBV5-4; clone size: -; J gene: TRBJ1-6; D gene: TRBD1; CDR3 protein: CASSITGTGSYSPLHF; CDR3 DNA: TGTGCCAGCAGCATCACCGGGACAGGGTCGTATTCACCCCTCCACTTT
V gene: TRBV5-4; clone size: -; J gene: TRBJ1-6; D gene: TRBD1; CDR3 protein: CASSPVGFRQGDNSPLHF; CDR3 DNA: TGTGCCAGCAGCCCGGTGGGGTTCAGACAGGGGGATAATTCACCCCTCCACTTT
V gene: TRBV6-6; clone size: once; J gene: TRBJ2-1; D gene: TRBD2; CDR3 protein: CASSYASGGGNEQFF; CDR3 DNA: TGTGCCAGCAGTTACGCTAGCGGGGGGGGCAATGAACAGTTCTTC
V gene: TRBV9; clone size: -; J gene: TRBJ2-5; D gene: -; CDR3 protein: CASSATLAGETQYF; CDR3 DNA: TGTGCCAGCAGCGCGACCCTCGCTGGAGAGACCCAGTACTTC
V gene: TRBV28; clone size: -; J gene: TRBJ1-5; D gene: -; CDR3 protein: CASSDSNQPQHF; CDR3 DNA: TGTGCCAGCAGCGATAGCAATCAGCCCCAGCATTTT
V gene: TRBV10-2; clone size: -; J gene: TRBJ1-6; D gene: TRBD1; CDR3 protein: CASRDRLSSYNSPLHF; CDR3 DNA: TGCGCCAGCAGGGACAGGTTGAGCTCCTATAATTCACCCCTCCACTTT
V gene: TRBV14; clone size: -; J gene: TRBJ1-5; D gene: -; CDR3 protein: CASSSERGRYSNQPQHF; CDR3 DNA: TGTGCCAGCAGCTCCGAAAGAGGACGGTATAGCAATCAGCCCCAGCATTTT
V gene: TRBV6-1; clone size: -; J gene: TRBJ1-3; D gene: -; CDR3 protein: CASKIRGGGNTIYF; CDR3 DNA: TGTGCCAGCAAAATCAGGGGCGGTGGAAACACCATATATTTT
V gene: TRBV2; clone size: -; J gene: TRBJ2-5; D gene: -; CDR3 protein: CASMKGYIQETQYF; CDR3 DNA: TGTGCCAGCATGAAGGGGTATATTCAGGAGACCCAGTACTTC
V gene: TRBV6-5; clone size: -; J gene: TRBJ1-2; D gene: -; CDR3 protein: CASSYSPDSIYGYTF; CDR3 DNA: TGTGCCAGCAGTTACTCCCCGGACAGCATTTATGGCTACACCTTC
V gene: TRBV10-3; clone size: -; J gene: TRBJ2-7; D gene: TRBD2; CDR3 protein: CASRLAGGLEQYF; CDR3 DNA: TGTGCCAGCAGACTAGCGGGAGGTTTGGAGCAGTACTTC
V gene: TRBV9; clone size: -; J gene: TRBJ2-5; D gene: -; CDR3 protein: CASSVRWSETQYF; CDR3 DNA: TGTGCCAGCAGCGTGAGATGGTCAGAGACCCAGTACTTC
V gene: TRBV14; clone size: -; J gene: TRBJ2-5; D gene: TRBD1; CDR3 protein: CASSPRGTVQETQYF; CDR3 DNA: TGTGCCAGCAGCCCCAGAGGGACAGTACAAGAGACCCAGTACTTC
V gene: TRBV20-1; clone size: -; J gene: TRBJ1-1; D gene: -; CDR3 protein: CSIRDAEAFF; CDR3 DNA: TGCAGCATTAGGGACGCTGAAGCTTTCTTT
V gene: TRBV29-1; clone size: -; J gene: TRBJ2-2; D gene: -; CDR3 protein: CSGGAVSGELFF; CDR3 DNA: TGCAGCGGCGGAGCTGTTTCCGGGGAGCTGTTTTTT